This TCR beta chain was documented in a study of CD8 T cells in ankylosing spondylitis. TCRdb re-analysed the 5' RACE reads in MiXCR, keeping a single row per CDR3 protein. The repertoire consists of tens of thousands of distinct CDR3 sequences, with around 8.5% occurring once and the leading ten covering 30% to 35%. A few counts support this clonotype. Its antigen remains unidentified. Trimming took 8 bases from V and 5 from J; bases not matched to a gene: 1. The CDR3 totals 12 residues. Per the germline V gene, CDR1 is WSHSY and CDR2 is SAAADI. Whole-study results and caveats: Roughly eight highly homologous variants made up a TCR beta motif that seemed to typify ankylosing spondylitis blood.

V and J are TRBV10-2 and TRBJ2-2; 8 bases map to TRBD2. This clonotype originated in a male donor with ankylosing spondylitis. The sequencing sample was made of blood, either unsorted or a sorted T cell fraction (not recorded which). The CDR3 loop reads CASVAGTGELFF. CDR3 in DNA: TGCGCCAGCGTAGCGGGAACCGGGGAGCTGTTTTTT.